Presented here are 16 T cell receptor beta chains from one specimen sequenced in a study of T cell repertoires in cytomegalovirus infection. TCRdb independently ran MiXCR on the reads; one entry per CDR3 protein. The sample comprises 200,000 to 250,000 distinct CDR3 sequences, 35% to 45% of which are singletons, and more than 50% rests with the top ten. Their antigens are not known. The sample consisted of CD8+ T cells from cultured PBMCs, taken from culture after CMV antigen stimulation. The receptor set was obtained from a human donor in good health (CMV status not recorded). Some clones in this sample may be carry-over from other donors' samples.

This clonotype was seen more than once but under ten times. The chain employs TRBV7-8 and TRBJ2-1; 9 bases are a match to TRBD1. The CDR3 is 15 residues long. The V and J ends lost 3 bases and 5 bases, in that order; junction bases with no gene match: 5. Per germline, CDR1 SGHVS and CDR2 FQNEAQ. The DNA for the CDR3 is TGTGCCAGCAGCTTCGCGACAGGGGGTAACAATGAGCAGTTCTTC. Translating gives CASSFATGGNNEQFF.

CDR3 loop: CASSYKSSYNEQFF. In DNA, the CDR3 is TGTGCCAGCAGTTACAAGAGCTCCTACAATGAGCAGTTCTTC. This rearrangement joins TRBV27 to TRBJ2-1; D remains unclear. Germline CDR1 is MNHEY and CDR2 is SMNVEV (reference sequence). Trimming cost V 4 bases and J 0 bases, with 7 bases left between them. CDR3 size: 14 residues.

The sample holds one count of this clonotype. V and J are TRBV19 and TRBJ2-5; the D gene is possibly TRBD1 (6 bases). This CDR3 region has 15 residues. Looked up from germline, CDR1 is LNHDA and CDR2 is SQIVND (reference sequence). V shed 3 bases and J shed 1 base, with 12 bases lying between them. CDR3 loop: CASSIADRSQETQYF. The DNA for the CDR3 is TGTGCCAGTAGTATCGCGGACAGAAGCCAAGAGACCCAGTACTTC.

This clonotype appeared a few times. The rearrangement uses TRBV10-3 and TRBJ1-5; TRBD1 aligns across 7 bases. V shed 4 bases and J 0 bases; nucleotides not matched to a gene: 6. Germline V lookup: CDR1 ENHRY, CDR2 SYGVKD. The CDR3 sequence is 16 residues long. CDR3 in amino acids: CAISGGQVDSNQPQHF. CDR3 DNA sequence: TGTGCCATCAGTGGAGGACAGGTAGATAGCAATCAGCCCCAGCATTTT.

The genes are TRBV7-6 and TRBJ1-4, with 7 nucleotides matching TRBD1. The V gene's germline CDR1 is SGHVS and CDR2 FNYEAQ. This CDR3 comprises 17 residues. Germline trimming cut 4 bases from V and 7 bases from J; bases unmatched to any gene: 15. The CDR3 loop is CASSSPAGKGAGEKLFF. CDR3 nucleotide sequence: TGTGCCAGCAGCTCCCCTGCGGGGAAGGGGGCTGGTGAAAAACTGTTTTTT.

This clonotype was observed many times. The rearrangement joins TRBV7-2 to TRBJ2-1; TRBD2 matches at 12 bases. Trimming took 1 base from V and 7 from J; bases not matched to a gene: 8. Looked up from germline, CDR1 is SGHTA and CDR2 is FQGNSA. The CDR3 spans 17 residues. CDR3: CASSLVLAGGRGNEQFF. CDR3 nucleotide sequence: TGTGCCAGCAGCTTAGTTCTAGCGGGGGGGCGAGGAAATGAGCAGTTCTTC.

This clonotype showed up many times. The gene calls are TRBV5-1 and TRBJ2-1, with 10 bases fitting TRBD2. This CDR3 spans 14 amino acids. Trimming cost V 4 bases and J 9 bases; bases outside gene matches: 7. Per the germline V gene, CDR1 is SGHRS and CDR2 is YFSETQ. Here the CDR3 reads CASSGLAGGGEQFF. The DNA for the CDR3 is TGCGCCAGCAGCGGGTTAGCGGGAGGAGGTGAGCAGTTCTTC.

The J gene is TRBJ1-1, the V gene TRBV7-9; 7 bases match TRBD1. The junction had 3 bases not matched to a gene; V was cut back by 3 bases and J by 5 bases. The CDR3 totals 13 residues. CDR1 and CDR2 (germline): SEHNR, FQNEAQ (reference sequence). This CDR3 is CASSFSTGTEAFF. The DNA of the CDR3 is TGTGCCAGCAGCTTTTCGACAGGGACTGAAGCTTTCTTT.

This clonotype has a handful of counts. Here the CDR3 DNA reads TGTGCCAGCAGCACAGGGGACTCCCAGTTTACCCAGTACTTC. Translated: CASSTGDSQFTQYF. The chain combines TRBV7-8 with TRBJ2-5; D perhaps matches TRBD1 (7 bases). V lost 5 bases, J lost 8 bases, and 18 bases lay in between. Germline values: CDR1 SGHVS, CDR2 FQNEAQ. This CDR3 contains 14 residues.

V and J are TRBV7-6 and TRBJ2-1, with D perhaps TRBD2 (6 bases). Germline assignment: CDR1 SGHVS and CDR2 FNYEAQ. Trimming took off 6 bases at V and 9 bases at J, with 12 bases between the two ends. The CDR3 is 12 amino acids. The CDR3 sequence is CASREGEVEQFF. CDR3 sequence (DNA): TGTGCCAGCAGGGAGGGAGAAGTTGAGCAGTTCTTC.

Only a few counts were recorded for this clonotype. This sequence joins TRBV20-1 and TRBJ2-1; tentative D call: TRBD2 (6 bases). Germline assignment: CDR1 DFQATT and CDR2 SNEGSKA (reference sequence). The CDR3 loop spans 14 amino acids. The V end lost 2 bases, the J end lost 3 bases, and 11 bases lay between the germline ends. CDR3 region: CSARWWRVYNEQFF. For the CDR3, the DNA is TGCAGTGCTAGATGGTGGAGGGTCTACAATGAGCAGTTCTTC.

This clonotype was picked up a small number of times. The chain carries TRBV27 and TRBJ2-3; D might be TRBD1 (5 bases). Germline CDR1 and CDR2: MNHEY and SMNVEV (reference sequence). V lost 3 bases to trimming and J lost 6 bases, with 16 bases between them. This CDR3 comprises 15 residues. The CDR3 loop is CASSFEGAPADTQYF. The CDR3 DNA reads as TGTGCCAGCAGTTTCGAAGGGGCGCCTGCGGATACGCAGTATTTT.

This clonotype was recorded a few times. The V gene is TRBV3-1, the J gene TRBJ1-4; a possible D gene is TRBD1 (5 bases). V lost 1 base, J lost 3 bases, and 12 bases lay in between. Germline-derived CDR1 and CDR2 are LGHDT and YNNKEL (reference sequence). CDR3 length: 16 amino acids. The CDR3 sequence: CASSQGFDSPNEKLFF. The CDR3 DNA reads as TGTGCCAGCAGCCAAGGGTTTGACAGCCCTAATGAAAAACTGTTTTTT.

Remarks on this clonotype: The CDR3 ends on some other residue instead of the conserved phenylalanine or tryptophan, so this is likely a read error. This rearrangement joins TRBV29-1 to TRBJ2-2; D is uncertain. Germline V CDR1 and CDR2: SQVTM, ANQGSEA. The germline V and J ends were trimmed by 0 bases and 4 bases, with 12 bases remaining between them. CDR3 length equals 15 residues. The CDR3 spells CSVEDRSAATGELFV. DNA of the CDR3: TGCAGCGTTGAAGATCGAAGCGCCGCCACCGGGGAGCTGTTTGTT.

The chain uses TRBV27 and TRBJ1-2, with D tentatively TRBD1 (5 bases). CDR3 length equals 14 residues. Germline V gene sequence: CDR1 MNHEY, CDR2 SMNVEV (reference sequence). Trimming took 10 bases from V and 3 from J, leaving 18 bases between them. The CDR3 nucleotides are TGTGCCACCTCCCGGGGTAGGGGAGACTATGGCTACACCTTC. This gives the protein CATSRGRGDYGYTF.

This rearrangement joins TRBV11-3 to TRBJ2-7; maybe TRBD2 (5 bases). This CDR3 comprises 12 residues. V was shortened by 0 bases and J by 6 bases, with 6 bases between the two germline ends. Germline CDR1 SGHNT, CDR2 YENEEA. The DNA for the CDR3 is TGTGCCAGCAGCTTAGATGAGGGCGAGCAGTACTTC. Its protein product is CASSLDEGEQYF.